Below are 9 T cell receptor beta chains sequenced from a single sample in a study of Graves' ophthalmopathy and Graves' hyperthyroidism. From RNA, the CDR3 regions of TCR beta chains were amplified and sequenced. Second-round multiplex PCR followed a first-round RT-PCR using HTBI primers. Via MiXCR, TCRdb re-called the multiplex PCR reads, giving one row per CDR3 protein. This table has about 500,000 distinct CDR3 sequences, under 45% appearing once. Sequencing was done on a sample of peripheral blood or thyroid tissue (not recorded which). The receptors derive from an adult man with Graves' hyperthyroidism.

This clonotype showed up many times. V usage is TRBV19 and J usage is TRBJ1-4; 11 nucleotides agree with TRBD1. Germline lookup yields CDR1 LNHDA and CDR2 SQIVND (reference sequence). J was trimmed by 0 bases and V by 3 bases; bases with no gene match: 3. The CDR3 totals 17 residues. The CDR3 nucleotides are TGTGCCAGTAGTATGGGGACAGGGGGAACAACTAATGAAAAACTGTTTTTT. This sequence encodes CASSMGTGGTTNEKLFF.

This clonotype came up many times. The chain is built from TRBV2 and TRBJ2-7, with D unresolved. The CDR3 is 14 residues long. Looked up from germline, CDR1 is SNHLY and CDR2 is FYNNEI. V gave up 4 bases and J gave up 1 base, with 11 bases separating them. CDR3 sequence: CASSVGEGSYEQYF. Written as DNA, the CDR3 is TGTGCCAGCAGTGTTGGCGAAGGTTCCTACGAGCAGTACTTC.

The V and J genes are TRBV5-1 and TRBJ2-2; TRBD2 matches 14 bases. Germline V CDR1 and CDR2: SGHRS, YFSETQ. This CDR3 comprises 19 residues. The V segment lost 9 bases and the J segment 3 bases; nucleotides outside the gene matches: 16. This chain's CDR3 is CATGVSSTSGGAHTGELFF. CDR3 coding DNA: TGCGCCACCGGAGTATCATCGACTAGCGGGGGGGCCCACACCGGGGAGCTGTTTTTT. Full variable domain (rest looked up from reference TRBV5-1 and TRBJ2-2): KAGVTQTPRYLIKTRGQQVTLSCSPISGHRSVSWYQQTPGQGLQFLFEYFSETQRNKGNFPGRFSGRQFSNSRSEMNVSTLELGDSALYLCATGVSSTSGGAHTGELFFGEGSRLTVL.

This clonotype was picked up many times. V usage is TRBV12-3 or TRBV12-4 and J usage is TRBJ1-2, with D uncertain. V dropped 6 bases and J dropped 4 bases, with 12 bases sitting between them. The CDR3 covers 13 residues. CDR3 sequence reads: CASSPPLTYGYTF. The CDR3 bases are TGTGCCAGCAGCCCTCCCCTTACCTATGGCTACACCTTC.

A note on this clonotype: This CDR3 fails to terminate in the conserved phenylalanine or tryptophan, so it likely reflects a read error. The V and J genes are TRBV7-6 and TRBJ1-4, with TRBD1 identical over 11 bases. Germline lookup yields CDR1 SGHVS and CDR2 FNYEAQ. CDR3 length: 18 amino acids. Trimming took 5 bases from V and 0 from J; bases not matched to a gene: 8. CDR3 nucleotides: TGTGCCAGCAGCATACGGACAGGGGGCGTTGCAACTAATGAAAAACTGTTTTCT. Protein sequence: CASSIRTGGVATNEKLFS.

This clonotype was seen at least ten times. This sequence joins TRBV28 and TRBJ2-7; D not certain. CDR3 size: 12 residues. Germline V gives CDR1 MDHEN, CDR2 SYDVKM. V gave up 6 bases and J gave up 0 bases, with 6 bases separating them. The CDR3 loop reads CASRTSSYEQYF. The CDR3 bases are TGTGCCAGCAGGACTTCCTCCTACGAGCAGTACTTC.

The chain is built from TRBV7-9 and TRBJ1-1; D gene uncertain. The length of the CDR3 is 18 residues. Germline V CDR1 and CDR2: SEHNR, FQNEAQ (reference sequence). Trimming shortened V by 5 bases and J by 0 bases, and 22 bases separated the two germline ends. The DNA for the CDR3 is TGTGCCAGCAGCATATACCCCCCTGTGAACAGCCTGAACACTGAAGCTTTCTTT. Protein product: CASSIYPPVNSLNTEAFF.

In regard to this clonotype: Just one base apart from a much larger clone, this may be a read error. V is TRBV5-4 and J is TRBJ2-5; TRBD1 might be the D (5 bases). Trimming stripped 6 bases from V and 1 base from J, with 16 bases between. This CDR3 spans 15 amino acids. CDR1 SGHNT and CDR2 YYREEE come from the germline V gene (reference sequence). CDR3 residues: CASTQGYGTQETQYF. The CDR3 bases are TGTGCCAGCACTCAGGGATACGGTACCCAAGAGACCCAGTACTTC.

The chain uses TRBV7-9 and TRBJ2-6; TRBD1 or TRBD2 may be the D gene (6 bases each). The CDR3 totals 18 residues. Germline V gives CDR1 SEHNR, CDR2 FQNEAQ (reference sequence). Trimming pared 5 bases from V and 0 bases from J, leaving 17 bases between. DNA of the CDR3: TGTGCCAGCAGCCACCTGGGGGGCGCCGTCTCTGGGGCCAACGTCCTGACTTTC. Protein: CASSHLGGAVSGANVLTF.